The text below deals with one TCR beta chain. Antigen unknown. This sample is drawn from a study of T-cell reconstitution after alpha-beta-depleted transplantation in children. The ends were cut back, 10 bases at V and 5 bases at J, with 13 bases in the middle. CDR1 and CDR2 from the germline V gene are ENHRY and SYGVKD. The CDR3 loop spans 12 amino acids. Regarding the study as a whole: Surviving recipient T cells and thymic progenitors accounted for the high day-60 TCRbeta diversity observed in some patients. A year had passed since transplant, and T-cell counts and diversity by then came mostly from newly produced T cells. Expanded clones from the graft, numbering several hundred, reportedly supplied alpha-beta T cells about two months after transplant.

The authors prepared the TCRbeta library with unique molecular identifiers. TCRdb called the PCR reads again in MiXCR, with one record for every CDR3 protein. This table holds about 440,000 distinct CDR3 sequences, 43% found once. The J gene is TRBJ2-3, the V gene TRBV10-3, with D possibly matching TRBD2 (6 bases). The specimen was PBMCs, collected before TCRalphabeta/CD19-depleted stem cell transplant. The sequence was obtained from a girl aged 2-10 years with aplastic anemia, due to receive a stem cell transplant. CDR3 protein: CATRAEGDTQYF. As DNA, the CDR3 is TGTGCCACCCGAGCGGAGGGAGATACGCAGTATTTT.